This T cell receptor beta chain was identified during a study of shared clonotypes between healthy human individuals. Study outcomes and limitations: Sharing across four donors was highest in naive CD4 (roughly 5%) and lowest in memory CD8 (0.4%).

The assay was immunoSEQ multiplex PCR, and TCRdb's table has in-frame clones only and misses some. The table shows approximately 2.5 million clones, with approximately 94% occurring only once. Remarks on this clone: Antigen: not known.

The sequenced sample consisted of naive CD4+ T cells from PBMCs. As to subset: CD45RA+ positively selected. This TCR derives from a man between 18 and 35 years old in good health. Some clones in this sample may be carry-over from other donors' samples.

The CDR3 DNA reads as TGTGCCAGCAGCGGTACCCGATTCTCAACTAATGAAAAACTGTTTTTT. Its protein product is CASSGTRFSTNEKLFF. V is TRBV28 and J is TRBJ1-4; D unclear. CDR1 and CDR2 from the germline V gene are MDHEN and SYDVKM. The CDR3 extends over 16 amino acids. The ends were cut back, 6 bases at V and 0 bases at J, with 14 bases in the middle.